Included here is one T cell receptor (beta chain) sequence, with context. This record comes from a study of blood T cell repertoires in COVID-19. Overall study: PBMCs, B-cell-depleted T cells, or T cells were the source of the cDNA or gDNA that made up the material.

CDR1 and CDR2 from the germline V gene are SGHDN and FVKESK. Trimming stripped 4 bases from V and 3 bases from J, with 8 bases between. The CDR3 extends over 13 amino acids. Under the authors' procedure: Amplification with reference gene primers provided the estimates of nucleated cell counts. Clones were sequenced by immunoSEQ multiplex PCR, and TCRdb holds only the in-frame ones, with some missing. V and J calls plus clone size are reproduced from that table; the DNA served to infer D and trimming. This sample carries 280,000 or so clones, 83% of them seen once, and the ten largest clones take more than 8%.

The genes are TRBV14 and TRBJ2-3, with D unclear. This TCR was recovered from a woman in her fifties or sixties who had recovered from COVID-19. The sequenced sample was peripheral blood. The CDR3 region has the DNA TGTGCCAGCAGCCGCCAGTTGACAGATACGCAGTATTTT. Protein sequence: CASSRQLTDTQYF.